A single sample is the source of the 7 T cell receptor beta chains below, sequenced in a study of cytomegalovirus exposure and HLA in healthy donors. Primers: 60 Vbeta forward and 13 Jbeta reverse. Only in-frame clones appear in the TCRdb table, and some are missing; sequencing was by immunoSEQ multiplex PCR. The table for this sample gives 50,000 to 60,000 clones. The sequencing sample was made of PBMCs. These receptors all come from a male donor in good health and CMV-seronegative.

This chain joins TRBV19 and TRBJ2-1; tentatively, D is TRBD2 (6 bases). The CDR3 spans 14 residues. The V gene lost 8 bases and the J gene lost 9 bases, with 20 bases spanning the gap. Germline assignment: CDR1 LNHDA and CDR2 SQIVND (reference sequence). The CDR3 loop is CASLNPRGSGEQFF. The CDR3 coding sequence is TGTGCCAGTCTAAACCCTCGGGGGAGTGGTGAGCAGTTCTTC.

The rearrangement joins TRBV7-2 to TRBJ1-1; the match to TRBD1 covers 11 bases. CDR3 length equals 15 residues. Germline loops: CDR1 SGHTA, CDR2 FQGNSA. V gave up 1 base and J gave up 6 bases; unmatched junction bases: 4. CDR3 DNA sequence: TGTGCCAGCAGCTTAGGGCCGGACAGGGGGCCTGAAGCTTTCTTT. Translated, it gives CASSLGPDRGPEAFF.

The rearrangement links TRBV2 to TRBJ2-2; 7 bases fit TRBD1. Germline CDR1 SNHLY, CDR2 FYNNEI. This CDR3 has 13 amino acids. V gave up 7 bases and J gave up 4 bases; unmatched junction bases: 3. The CDR3 protein is CASKTGSTGELFF. Written as DNA, the CDR3 is TGTGCCAGCAAGACAGGGAGCACCGGGGAGCTGTTTTTT. The complete variable domain, with remaining parts taken from reference TRBV2 and TRBJ2-2, reads EPEVTQTPSHQVTQMGQEVILRCVPISNHLYFYWYRQILGQKVEFLVSFYNNEISEKSEIFDDQFSVERPDGSNFTLKIRSTKLEDSAMYFCASKTGSTGELFFGEGSRLTVL.

The chain carries TRBV7-8 and TRBJ1-1, with unresolved D. Germline V gene sequence: CDR1 SGHVS, CDR2 FQNEAQ. The CDR3 has 12 residues. Deletions cut 8 bases from V and 0 bases from J, with 7 bases between. In nucleotides, the CDR3 is TGTGCCAGCCAAAATTTGAACACTGAAGCTTTCTTT. It encodes CASQNLNTEAFF.

The J gene is TRBJ1-2, the V gene TRBV6-5; D uncertain. The CDR3 runs 14 residues. Trimming cost V 4 bases and J 3 bases, with 12 bases left between them. Germline loops: CDR1 MNHEY, CDR2 SVGAGI. The CDR3 spells CASSSPSGDYGYTF. DNA for the CDR3: TGTGCCAGCAGTTCCCCTTCGGGTGACTATGGCTACACCTTC.

As for this clone: A junction boundary mismatches the germline segment, possibly from a read error. The chain combines TRBV7-7 with TRBJ2-7, with 7 bases matching TRBD1. The CDR3 is made up of 13 amino acids. Germline assignment: CDR1 SSHAT and CDR2 FNYEAQ (reference sequence). CDR3 sequence reads: CASSRQGSYEQYF. The CDR3, as DNA: TGTGCTAGCAGCCGACAGGGTTCCTACGAGCAGTACTTC.

The chain uses TRBV4-1 and TRBJ2-3, with 9 bases fitting TRBD1. The trim removed 4 bases at V and 4 bases at J, leaving 9 bases unmatched. The germline gives CDR1 MGHRA, CDR2 YSYEKL. The length of the CDR3 is 16 residues. As DNA, the CDR3 is TGCGCCAGCAGCCCTATGACAGGGGGAGTCGCAGATACGCAGTATTTT. It translates to CASSPMTGGVADTQYF.